This T cell receptor (beta chain) comes out of a study of blood T cell repertoires in COVID-19. Study overall: Acute-phase and convalescent COVID-19 samples originated in the United States, Italy and Spain.

Authors' methods: Amplification of reference gene primers was used by the study to estimate nucleated cell counts. TCRdb's table, derived via immunoSEQ multiplex PCR, lists solely in-frame clones and lacks some. V, J and clone size were drawn from that table, and D and trimming were deduced from the DNA. The data contain 70,000 or so clones, approximately 90% of them singletons. Germline V CDR1 and CDR2: SGHTA, FQGNSA. The CDR3 runs to 17 residues. Deletions cut 2 bases from V and 4 bases from J, with 20 bases between. Sequenced material: peripheral blood. The receptor comes from a woman older than 75 with active COVID-19. J is TRBJ2-5 and V is TRBV7-2, with a tentative D call TRBD1 (6 bases). This CDR3 reads CASSLIPGRRGGETQYF. For the CDR3, the DNA is TGTGCCAGCAGCTTAATTCCGGGACGAAGAGGGGGAGAGACCCAGTACTTC.